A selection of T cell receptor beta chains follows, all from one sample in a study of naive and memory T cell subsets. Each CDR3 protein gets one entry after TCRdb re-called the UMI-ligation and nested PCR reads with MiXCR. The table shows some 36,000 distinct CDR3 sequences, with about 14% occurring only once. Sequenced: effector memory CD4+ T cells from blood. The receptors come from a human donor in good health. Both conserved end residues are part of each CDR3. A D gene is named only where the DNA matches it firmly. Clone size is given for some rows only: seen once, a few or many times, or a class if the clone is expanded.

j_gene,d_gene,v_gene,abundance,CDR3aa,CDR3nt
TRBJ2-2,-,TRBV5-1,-,CASGGPNTGELFF,TGCGCCAGCGGGGGCCCCAACACCGGGGAGCTGTTTTTT
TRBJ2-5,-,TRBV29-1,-,CSVEDLRTQYF,TGCAGCGTTGAGGACTTGCGGACCCAGTACTTC
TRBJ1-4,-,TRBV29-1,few,CSVVVATAPEKLFF,TGCAGCGTTGTGGTGGCGACAGCCCCTGAAAAACTGTTTTTT
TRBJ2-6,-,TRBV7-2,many,CASSPLFPSGANVLTF,TGTGCCAGCAGCCCCCTCTTCCCCTCTGGGGCCAACGTCCTGACTTTC
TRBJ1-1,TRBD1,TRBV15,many,CATSRVQGQGARAFF,TGTGCCACCAGCAGAGTGCAGGGACAGGGGGCCCGGGCTTTCTTT
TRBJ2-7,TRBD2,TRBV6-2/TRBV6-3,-,CATRWSGAYEQYF,TGTGCAACACGCTGGAGCGGGGCCTACGAGCAGTACTTC
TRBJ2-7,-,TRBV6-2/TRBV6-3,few,CASSCTLRGEQYF,TGTGCCAGCAGTTGCACTCTGAGGGGCGAGCAGTACTTC
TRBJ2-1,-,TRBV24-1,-,CATSVQGGNEQFF,TGTGCCACCAGTGTTCAGGGCGGCAATGAGCAGTTCTTC
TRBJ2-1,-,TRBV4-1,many,CASSQVSGKQFF,TGCGCCAGCAGCCAAGTTTCGGGAAAGCAGTTCTTC
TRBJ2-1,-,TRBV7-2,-,CASSVTRINEQFF,TGTGCCAGCAGCGTAACTAGAATCAATGAGCAGTTCTTC
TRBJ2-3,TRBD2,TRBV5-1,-,CASSLGTSGRLNTDTQYF,TGCGCCAGCAGCTTGGGGACTAGCGGGAGATTGAACACAGATACGCAGTATTTT
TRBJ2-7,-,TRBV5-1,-,CASSRDGAYEQYF,TGCGCCAGCAGCCGTGACGGGGCCTACGAGCAGTACTTC
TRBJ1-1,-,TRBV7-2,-,CASSLLPGMNTEAFF,TGTGCCAGCAGCTTATTGCCCGGAATGAACACTGAAGCTTTCTTT
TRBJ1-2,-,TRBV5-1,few,CASSLEPSRVFGYTF,TGCGCCAGCAGCTTGGAGCCGTCCAGGGTCTTTGGCTACACCTTC
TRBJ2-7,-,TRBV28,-,CASSLSSAGGRYEQYF,TGTGCCAGCAGTTTATCGTCGGCTGGGGGCAGGTACGAGCAGTACTTC
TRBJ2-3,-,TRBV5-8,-,CASSPLGERSDTQYF,TGTGCCAGCAGCCCCCTTGGGGAGCGGTCAGATACGCAGTATTTT
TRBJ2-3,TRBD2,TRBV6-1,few,CASTESGGGTDTQYF,TGTGCCAGCACCGAGAGCGGGGGGGGCACAGATACGCAGTATTTT
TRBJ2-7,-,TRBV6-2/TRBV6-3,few,CASSYSGPRSEQYF,TGTGCCAGCAGTTATTCTGGGCCACGAAGCGAGCAGTACTTC
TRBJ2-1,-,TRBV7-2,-,CASSPGTLSYNEQFF,TGTGCCAGCAGCCCAGGGACTCTATCGTACAATGAGCAGTTCTTC
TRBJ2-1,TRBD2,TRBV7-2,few,CASSWDYPYNEQFF,TGTGCCAGCAGCTGGGACTACCCCTACAATGAGCAGTTCTTC
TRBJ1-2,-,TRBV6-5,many,CASSLAGYYGYTF,TGTGCCAGCAGTTTAGCAGGGTACTATGGCTACACCTTC
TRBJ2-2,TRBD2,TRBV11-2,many,CASSLRREATGELFF,TGTGCCAGCAGCTTACGGCGGGAGGCCACCGGGGAGCTGTTTTTT
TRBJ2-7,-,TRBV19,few,CASKAATASYEQYF,TGTGCCAGTAAAGCGGCGACAGCTTCCTACGAGCAGTACTTC
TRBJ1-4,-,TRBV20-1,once,CSARRQPGEKLFF,TGCAGTGCAAGAAGACAGCCGGGGGAAAAACTGTTTTTT
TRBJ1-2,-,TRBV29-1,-,CSVDPQDRTNYGYTF,TGCAGCGTTGATCCCCAGGACAGAACTAACTATGGCTACACCTTC
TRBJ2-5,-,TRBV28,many,CASSLASPETQYF,TGTGCCAGCAGTTTAGCTAGCCCGGAGACCCAGTACTTC
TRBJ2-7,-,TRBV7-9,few,CASSATNYEQYF,TGTGCCAGCAGCGCAACGAACTACGAGCAGTACTTC
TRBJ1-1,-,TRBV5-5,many,CASSPRGPRDTEAFF,TGTGCCAGCAGCCCCCGCGGGCCCAGGGACACTGAAGCTTTCTTT
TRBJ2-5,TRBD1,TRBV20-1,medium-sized,CSASTTGGETQYF,TGCAGTGCTAGCACAACAGGGGGAGAGACCCAGTACTTC
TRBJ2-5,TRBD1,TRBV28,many,CASNSDSGTGGQTQYF,TGTGCCAGCAATTCGGACTCAGGGACAGGGGGACAGACCCAGTACTTC
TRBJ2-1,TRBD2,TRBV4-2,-,CASGAGTSDYNEQFF,TGTGCCAGTGGGGCCGGGACTAGCGATTACAATGAGCAGTTCTTC
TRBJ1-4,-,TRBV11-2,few,CASSPDRTREKLFF,TGTGCCAGCAGCCCCGACAGGACAAGGGAAAAACTGTTTTTT
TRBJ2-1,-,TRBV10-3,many,CAIRDRVGERNEQFF,TGTGCCATCAGGGATCGCGTGGGGGAAAGAAATGAGCAGTTCTTC
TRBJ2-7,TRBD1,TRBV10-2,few,CASSDRDRDAYEQYF,TGCGCCAGCAGTGATAGGGACAGGGACGCCTACGAGCAGTACTTC
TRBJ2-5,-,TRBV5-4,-,CASTTQGVEGTQYF,TGTGCCAGCACCACCCAAGGAGTGGAGGGGACCCAGTACTTC
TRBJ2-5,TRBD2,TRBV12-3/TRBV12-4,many,CASSFSGRARETQYF,TGTGCCAGCAGTTTTAGCGGGAGGGCCCGGGAGACCCAGTACTTC
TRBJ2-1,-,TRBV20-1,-,CSVSSVPGQFF,TGCAGTGTTTCGTCCGTACCAGGACAGTTCTTC
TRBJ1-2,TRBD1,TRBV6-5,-,CASSFKGAFYGYTF,TGTGCCAGCAGTTTTAAGGGGGCTTTCTATGGCTACACCTTC
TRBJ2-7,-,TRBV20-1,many,CSAHSSSSYEQYF,TGCAGTGCCCATAGTTCGTCCTCCTACGAGCAGTACTTC
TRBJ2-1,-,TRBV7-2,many,CASSSVILPNGDEQFF,TGTGCCAGCAGCTCCGTGATTCTCCCTAATGGGGATGAGCAGTTCTTC
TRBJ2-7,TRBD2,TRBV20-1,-,CSAKTGTSGRRYF,TGCAGTGCCAAAACCGGGACTAGCGGCCGGCGGTACTTC
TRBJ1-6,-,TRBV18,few,CASSPESSYNSPLHF,TGTGCCAGCTCACCAGAAAGCTCCTATAATTCACCCCTCCACTTT
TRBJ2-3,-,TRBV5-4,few,CASSLDVSSTDTQYF,TGTGCCAGCAGCTTGGACGTCTCGAGCACAGATACGCAGTATTTT
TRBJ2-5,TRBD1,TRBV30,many,CAWKQGSKETQYF,TGTGCCTGGAAACAGGGGAGTAAAGAGACCCAGTACTTC
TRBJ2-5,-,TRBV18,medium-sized,CASSPAGGIQETQYF,TGTGCCAGCTCACCGGCAGGCGGAATCCAAGAGACCCAGTACTTC
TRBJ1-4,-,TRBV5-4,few,CASSAQVGGKEKLFF,TGTGCCAGCAGCGCACAAGTGGGGGGGAAGGAAAAACTGTTTTTT
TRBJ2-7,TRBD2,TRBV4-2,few,CASSLEALAGSEQYF,TGTGCCAGCAGCCTCGAGGCGCTAGCGGGATCCGAGCAGTACTTC
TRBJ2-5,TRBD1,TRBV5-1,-,CASSPTRGLETQYF,TGCGCCAGCAGCCCGACGAGGGGGCTGGAGACCCAGTACTTC
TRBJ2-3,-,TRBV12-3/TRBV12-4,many,CASRLAVNRDLVTDTQYF,TGTGCCAGCAGATTAGCGGTAAACAGGGACCTTGTCACAGATACGCAGTATTTT
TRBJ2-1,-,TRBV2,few,CASSEGGSNYNEQFF,TGTGCCAGCAGTGAAGGGGGTAGTAATTACAATGAGCAGTTCTTC
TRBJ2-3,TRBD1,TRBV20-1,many,CSAPTGGAGTDTQYF,TGCAGTGCCCCCACAGGGGGCGCGGGCACAGATACGCAGTATTTT
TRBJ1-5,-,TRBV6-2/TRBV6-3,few,CASKAVNRGNQPQHF,TGTGCCAGCAAGGCTGTGAACCGAGGCAATCAGCCCCAGCATTTT
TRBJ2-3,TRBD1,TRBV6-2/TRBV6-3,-,CASSPRGRVGTDTQYF,TGTGCCAGCAGCCCCAGGGGGCGCGTAGGCACAGATACGCAGTATTTT